This TCR beta chain was obtained from a study of T cells in Graves' hyperthyroidism and ophthalmopathy. Study results and caveats: Within blood appeared most thyroid clonotypes that had expanded above 0.001.

CDR3 length: 14 amino acids. Germline assignment: CDR1 SGDLS and CDR2 YYNGEE. The V gene end was trimmed by 4 bases and the J gene end by 2 bases; junction bases not matched to a gene: 4. Amplified regions were TCR beta CDR3 sequences from RNA transcripts. Primed by the HTBI set, a first-round RT-PCR was run on the TCR CDR3. TCRdb re-called the multiplex PCR reads through MiXCR, storing one row per CDR3 protein. This sample yields 400,000 to 500,000 distinct CDR3 sequences, of which about 13% are seen a single time; 5.3% belongs to the top ten. In its sample, this clonotype was seen a few times. Its antigen is not identified.

The clonotype originates from a woman aged 18-29 years with Graves' hyperthyroidism. This chain connects TRBV9 to TRBJ2-3, with TRBD1 matching over 7 bases. Sequences were obtained from blood. CDR3 in amino acids: CASSTGQYTDTQYF. The CDR3 DNA follows: TGTGCCAGCAGCACGGGACAGTACACAGATACGCAGTATTTT.